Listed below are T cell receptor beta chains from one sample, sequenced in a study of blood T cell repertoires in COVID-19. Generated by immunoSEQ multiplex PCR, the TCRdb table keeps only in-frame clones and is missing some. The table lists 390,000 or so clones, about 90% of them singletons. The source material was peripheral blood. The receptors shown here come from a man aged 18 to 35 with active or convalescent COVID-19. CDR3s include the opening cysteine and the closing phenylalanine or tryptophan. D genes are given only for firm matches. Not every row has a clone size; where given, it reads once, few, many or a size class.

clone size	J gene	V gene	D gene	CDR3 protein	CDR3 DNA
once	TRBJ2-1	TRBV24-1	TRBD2	CATSDNGLAGGNEQFF	TGTGCCACCAGTGACAATGGACTAGCGGGTGGGAATGAGCAGTTCTTC
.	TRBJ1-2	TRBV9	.	CASSVTGRGSYGYTF	TGTGCCAGCAGCGTAACCGGGCGGGGTTCCTATGGCTACACCTTC
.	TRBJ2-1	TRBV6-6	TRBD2	CASSRGLAGPYNEQFF	TGTGCCAGCAGTCGGGGACTAGCGGGGCCTTACAATGAGCAGTTCTTC
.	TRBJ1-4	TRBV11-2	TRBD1	CASSKTGVSEKLFF	TGTGCCAGCAGCAAGACAGGGGTATCTGAAAAACTGTTTTTT
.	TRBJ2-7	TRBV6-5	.	CASRKGGGRYEQYF	TGTGCCAGCAGAAAAGGGGGGGGACGGTACGAGCAGTACTTC
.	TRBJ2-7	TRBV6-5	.	CASTQSGPSYEQYF	TGTGCCAGCACTCAGTCAGGGCCATCCTACGAGCAGTACTTC
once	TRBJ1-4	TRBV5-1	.	CASSLGAGEKLFF	TGCGCCAGCAGCTTGGGCGCGGGGGAAAAACTGTTTTTT
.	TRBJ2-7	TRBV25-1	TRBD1	CASSAGTGHYEQYF	TGTGCCAGCAGTGCCGGGACAGGCCACTACGAGCAGTACTTC
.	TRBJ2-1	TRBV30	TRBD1	CAWESGGAYNEQFF	TGTGCCTGGGAGTCAGGGGGCGCCTACAATGAGCAGTTCTTC
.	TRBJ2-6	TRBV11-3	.	CASSSTGSGANVLTF	TGTGCCAGCAGCTCTACAGGCTCTGGGGCCAACGTCCTGACTTTC
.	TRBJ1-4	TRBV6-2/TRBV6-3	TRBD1	CASSYGTGRPRIF	TGTGCCAGCAGTTACGGGACAGGGAGACCTAGAATCTTC
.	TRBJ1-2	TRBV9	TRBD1	CASSQGVLGYTF	TGTGCCAGCTCCCAGGGGGTCTTAGGCTACACCTTC
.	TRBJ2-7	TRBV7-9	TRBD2	CASSPRGGVWEQYF	TGTGCCAGCAGCCCACGGGGGGGTGTGTGGGAGCAGTACTTC